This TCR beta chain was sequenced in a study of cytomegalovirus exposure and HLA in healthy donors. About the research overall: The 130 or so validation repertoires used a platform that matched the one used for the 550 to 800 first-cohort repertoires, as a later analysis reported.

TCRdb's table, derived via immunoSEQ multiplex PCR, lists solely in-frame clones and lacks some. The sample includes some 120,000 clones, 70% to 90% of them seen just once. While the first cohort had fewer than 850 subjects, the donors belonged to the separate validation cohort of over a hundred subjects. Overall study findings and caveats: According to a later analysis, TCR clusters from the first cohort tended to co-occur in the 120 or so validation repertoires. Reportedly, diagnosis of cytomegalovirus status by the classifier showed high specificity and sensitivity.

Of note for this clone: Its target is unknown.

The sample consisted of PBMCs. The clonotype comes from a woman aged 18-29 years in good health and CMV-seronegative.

DNA of the CDR3: TGTGCCAGCTCCAGGGGGTACGAGCAGTACTTC. It is translated as CASSRGYEQYF. V usage is TRBV6-5 and J usage is TRBJ2-7, with 7 bases aligning to TRBD1. J lost 4 bases, V lost 8 bases, and 2 bases had no gene match. Germline values: CDR1 MNHEY, CDR2 SVGAGI. This CDR3 contains 11 residues.